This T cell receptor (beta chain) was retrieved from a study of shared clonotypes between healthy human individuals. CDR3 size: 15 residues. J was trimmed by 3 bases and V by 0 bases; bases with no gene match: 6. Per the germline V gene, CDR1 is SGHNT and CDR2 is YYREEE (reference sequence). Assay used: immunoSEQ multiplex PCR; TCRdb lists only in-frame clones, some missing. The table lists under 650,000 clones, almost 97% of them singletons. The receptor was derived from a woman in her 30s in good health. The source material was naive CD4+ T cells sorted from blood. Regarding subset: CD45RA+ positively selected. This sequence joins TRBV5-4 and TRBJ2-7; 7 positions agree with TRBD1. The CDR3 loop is CASSLGFGQDYEQYF. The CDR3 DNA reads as TGTGCCAGCAGCTTGGGGTTTGGACAGGACTACGAGCAGTACTTC.